One and the same sample provided the 11 T cell receptor beta chains below, sequenced in a study of T and B cells in COVID-19 patients. TRB was amplified from about 250-500 ng of blood genomic DNA. Multiplex PCR with BIOMED2 TRB-A/B primer pools amplified TRB rearrangements. TCRdb passed the multiplex PCR reads through MiXCR, listing each CDR3 protein once. This table holds roughly 9,000 distinct CDR3 sequences, 25% to 30% found once. Sequencing was carried out using blood. The origin of the receptors is a human donor who had recovered from COVID-19.

V usage is TRBV10-3 and J usage is TRBJ2-7; 14 bases line up with TRBD2. The CDR3 has 15 residues. V was clipped by 5 bases and J by 2 bases; unmatched bases: 2. Germline CDR1 reads ENHRY; CDR2 reads SYGVKD. In nucleotides, the CDR3 is TGTGCCATCAGTAAGGGACTAGCGGGAGCCTACGAGCAGTACTTC. Translated, it gives CAISKGLAGAYEQYF.

The V and J genes are TRBV5-1 and TRBJ2-1; D may be TRBD2 (6 bases). CDR3 size: 14 residues. Germline V CDR1 and CDR2: SGHRS, YFSETQ. V lost 3 bases to trimming and J lost 0 bases, with 7 bases between them. This CDR3 is CASSYGGSYNEQFF. Written as DNA, the CDR3 is TGCGCCAGCAGCTACGGGGGCTCCTACAATGAGCAGTTCTTC.

Sample share makes this clonotype medium-sized. The chain employs TRBV30 and TRBJ2-5; 11 bases align to TRBD2. The V gene end was trimmed by 3 bases and the J gene end by 3 bases; junction bases not matched to a gene: 3. Looked up from germline, CDR1 is GTSNPN and CDR2 is SVGIG (reference sequence). The CDR3 consists of 14 residues. CDR3 region: CAWSEGLAEETQYF. The CDR3 DNA reads TGTGCCTGGAGCGAGGGACTAGCGGAAGAGACCCAGTACTTC.

At least ten counts were recorded for this clonotype. The chain combines TRBV18 with TRBJ2-7, with 13 positions matching TRBD2. The germline gives CDR1 KGHSH, CDR2 LQKENI. The V gene end was trimmed by 3 bases and the J gene end by 6 bases; junction bases not matched to a gene: 5. The CDR3 is 15 amino acids. The CDR3 DNA follows: TGTGCCAGCTCACCTGGGACTAGCGGGATGAGCGAGCAGTACTTC. It codes for CASSPGTSGMSEQYF. The variable domain in full, completed from reference TRBV18 and TRBJ2-7, reads NAGVMQNPRHLVRRRGQEARLRCSPMKGHSHVYWYRQLPEEGLKFMVYLQKENIIDESGMPKERFSAEFPKEGPSILRIQQVVRGDSAAYFCASSPGTSGMSEQYFGPGTRLTVT.

This chain connects TRBV6-4 to TRBJ2-1, with D maybe TRBD1 (6 bases). The CDR3 has 13 amino acids. V lost 4 bases to trimming and J lost 7 bases, with 11 bases between them. Germline loops: CDR1 MRHNA, CDR2 SNTAGT. The CDR3 region is CASSGERGNEQFF. In DNA form, the CDR3 reads TGTGCCAGCAGTGGAGAAAGGGGGAATGAGCAGTTCTTC.

Concerning this clonotype: A much larger clone lies a single base off, so this may be a read error. The chain is built from TRBV19 and TRBJ1-5, with D possibly matching TRBD1 (5 bases). The V and J ends lost 11 bases and 11 bases respectively, with 34 bases between them. This CDR3 has 17 residues. Germline assignment: CDR1 LNHDA and CDR2 SQIVND (reference sequence). The CDR3 DNA sequence: TGTGCCCGATATACGGGGGAAGGCGGCAGGAAAAAGCGGGCCCAGCATTTT. Protein: CARYTGEGGRKKRAQHF.

Comment on this clonotype: One base away lies a much larger clone, so this may be a sequencing read error. The rearrangement joins TRBV15 to TRBJ2-3, with no clear D. This CDR3 spans 15 amino acids. The germline gives CDR1 LNHNV, CDR2 YYDKDF (reference sequence). CDR3: CVTSRENRDTDTQYF. Written as DNA, the CDR3 is TGTGTCACCAGCAGAGAAAACCGAGACACAGATACGCAGTATTTT.

The genes are TRBV14 and TRBJ2-2; 7 nucleotides match TRBD1. The CDR3 extends over 13 amino acids. The J segment lost 5 bases and the V segment lost 4 bases, leaving 1 base of the junction unmatched. Per germline, CDR1 SGHDN and CDR2 FVKESK. CDR3 in amino acids: CASSRQGTGELFF. The CDR3 coding sequence is TGTGCCAGCAGCCGACAGGGAACCGGGGAGCTGTTTTTT.

This clonotype was observed a single time. A read error may explain this, as a much larger clone is one base away. The chain employs TRBV10-3 and TRBJ2-3; D is unclear. CDR3 length: 12 amino acids. Germline V gene lookup returns CDR1 ENHRY and CDR2 SYGVKD. V gave up 5 bases and J gave up 7 bases, with 10 bases separating them. The CDR3 reads CAISTDEYTQYF. The CDR3 DNA reads TGTGCCATCAGTACGGACGAATATACGCAGTATTTT.

By sample share, this clonotype is medium-sized. The chain has TRBV30 and TRBJ2-7, with D maybe TRBD2 (5 bases). The CDR3 has 13 amino acids. The V end lost 0 bases, the J end lost 4 bases, and 10 bases lay between the germline ends. CDR1 GTSNPN and CDR2 SVGIG come from the germline V gene (reference sequence). The CDR3 region has the DNA TGTGCCTGGAGTGTAACGCCGGGGTACGAGCAGTACTTC. This sequence encodes CAWSVTPGYEQYF.

This clonotype is labeled as medium-sized (0.01 to 0.1%). The chain uses TRBV29-1 and TRBJ2-3; TRBD1 matches 10 bases. This CDR3 contains 14 residues. Unmatched junction bases numbered 6, after V lost 6 bases and J lost 3 bases. Germline V lookup: CDR1 SQVTM, CDR2 ANQGSEA. CDR3 sequence: CSVIRQGATDTQYF. Written as DNA, the CDR3 is TGCAGCGTCATAAGACAGGGGGCAACAGATACGCAGTATTTT.